These 7 T cell receptor beta chains share one sample of origin, sequenced in a study of T cell repertoires in ileal Crohn's disease (dated by TCRdb to about 2019). Library preparation used the immunoSEQ multiplex PCR assay. This is the immuneACCESS table as TCRdb keeps it, with only in-frame sequences that have V and J called. A part of the clones is gone; compared with another copy, unresolved V genes explain less than half, and the rest is unexplained. The sample table records 11,000 to 15,000 clones; about 73% of these occur just once. Roughly 18% of the sample is in the top ten clones. The sequencing input was ileal tissue. These receptor sequences come from an adult with Crohn's disease.

The chain carries TRBV29-1 and TRBJ2-7; TRBD1 matches at 10 bases. Per the germline V gene, CDR1 is SQVTM and CDR2 is ANQGSEA. The CDR3 is 14 residues long. V lost 5 bases and J lost 5; bases outside the gene matches: 9. The CDR3 sequence is CSVSTGGGKNEQYF. Here the CDR3 DNA reads TGCAGCGTTTCGACAGGGGGCGGTAAGAACGAGCAGTACTTC.

The rearrangement uses TRBV7-9 and TRBJ1-3; 7 nucleotides match TRBD1. The germline V gene encodes CDR1 SEHNR and CDR2 FQNEAQ (reference sequence). The V segment lost 5 bases and the J segment 4 bases; nucleotides outside the gene matches: 5. The CDR3 spans 14 residues. CDR3 sequence (DNA): TGTGCCAGCAGCCCTACAGGGGCCGGAAACACCATATATTTT. It codes for CASSPTGAGNTIYF.

The chain uses TRBV5-1 and TRBJ1-3, with unresolved D. The CDR3 runs 12 residues. V was shortened by 5 bases and J by 6 bases, with 9 bases between the two germline ends. CDR1 and CDR2 (germline): SGHRS, YFSETQ. The CDR3, as DNA: TGCGCCAGCAGAGAAGACATAAACACCATATATTTT. It specifies CASREDINTIYF.

The count of this clone is one. This chain joins TRBV5-1 and TRBJ2-6, with D tentatively TRBD1 (6 bases). The CDR3 spans 16 residues. The ends were cut back, 3 bases at V and 4 bases at J, with 14 bases in the middle. Germline-derived CDR1 and CDR2 are SGHRS and YFSETQ. The CDR3 DNA reads TGCGCCAGCAGCTACGGCAGGGGAAGCGGGGCCAACGTCCTGACTTTC. Translating gives CASSYGRGSGANVLTF.

CDR3 nucleotide sequence: TGCGCCAGCAGCGCTGGGAGCGGGGGGGCTTACAATGAGCAGTTCTTC. Protein: CASSAGSGGAYNEQFF. The chain employs TRBV5-1 and TRBJ2-1; 10 bases are shared with TRBD2. The J segment lost 4 bases and the V segment lost 4 bases, leaving 8 bases of the junction unmatched. The CDR3 length is 16 residues. CDR1 SGHRS and CDR2 YFSETQ come from the germline V gene. The variable domain in full, with the rest retrieved from reference TRBV5-1 and TRBJ2-1, is KAGVTQTPRYLIKTRGQQVTLSCSPISGHRSVSWYQQTPGQGLQFLFEYFSETQRNKGNFPGRFSGRQFSNSRSEMNVSTLELGDSALYLCASSAGSGGAYNEQFFGPGTRLTVL.

The gene calls are TRBV5-4 and TRBJ1-4, with 8 bases identical to TRBD1. Per the germline V gene, CDR1 is SGHNT and CDR2 is YYREEE (reference sequence). The CDR3 runs to 16 residues. J gave up 1 base and V 4 bases, and 6 bases lay outside the gene matches. The CDR3 DNA reads TGTGCCAGCAGCGTGGACAGGGAAATAACTAATGAAAAACTGTTTTTT. As protein: CASSVDREITNEKLFF.

The chain couples TRBV10-3 to TRBJ2-5, with TRBD2 matching 8 bases. The J call is uncertain, as TRBJ2-7 better fits the DNA end. The CDR3 runs to 14 residues. Germline V lookup: CDR1 ENHRY, CDR2 SYGVKD. CDR3 protein: CAISVSGTSYEQYF. As DNA, the CDR3 is TGTGCCATCAGTGTTAGCGGGACCTCCTACGAGCAGTACTTC.